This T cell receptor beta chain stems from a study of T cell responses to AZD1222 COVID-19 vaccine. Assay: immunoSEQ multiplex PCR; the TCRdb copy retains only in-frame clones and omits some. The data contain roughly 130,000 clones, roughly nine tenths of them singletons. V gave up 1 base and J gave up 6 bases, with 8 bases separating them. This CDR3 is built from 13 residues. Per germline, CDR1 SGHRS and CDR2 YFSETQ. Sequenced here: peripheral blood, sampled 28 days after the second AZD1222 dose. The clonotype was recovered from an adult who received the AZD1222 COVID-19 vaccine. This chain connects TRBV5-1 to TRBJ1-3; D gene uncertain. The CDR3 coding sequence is TGCGCCAGCAGCTTGTCACGCGAAAACACCATATATTTT. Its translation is CASSLSRENTIYF.